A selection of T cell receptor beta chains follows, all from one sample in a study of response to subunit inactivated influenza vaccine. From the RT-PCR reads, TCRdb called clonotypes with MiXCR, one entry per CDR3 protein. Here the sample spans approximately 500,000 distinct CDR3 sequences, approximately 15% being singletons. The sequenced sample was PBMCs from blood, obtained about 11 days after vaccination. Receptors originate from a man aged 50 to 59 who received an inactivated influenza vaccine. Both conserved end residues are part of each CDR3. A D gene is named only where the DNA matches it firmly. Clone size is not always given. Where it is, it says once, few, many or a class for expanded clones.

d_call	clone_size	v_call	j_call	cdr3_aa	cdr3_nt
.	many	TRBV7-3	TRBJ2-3	CASSPTGGRDTQYF	TGTGCCAGCAGCCCCACCGGGGGCCGAGATACGCAGTATTTT
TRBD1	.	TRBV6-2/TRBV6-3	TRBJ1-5	CASRTGQGVGVHF	TGTGCCAGCAGAACGGGACAGGGAGTCGGGGTACATTTT
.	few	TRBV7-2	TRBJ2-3	CASSLDGSATDTQYF	TGTGCCAGCAGCTTAGATGGTAGCGCGACAGATACGCAGTATTTT
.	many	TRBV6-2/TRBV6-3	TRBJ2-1	CASSPGLSYNEQFF	TGTGCCAGCAGTCCGGGACTCTCCTACAATGAGCAGTTCTTC
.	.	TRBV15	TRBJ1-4	CATSRDGKAKLFF	TGTGCCACCAGCAGAGATGGAAAAGCAAAACTGTTTTTT
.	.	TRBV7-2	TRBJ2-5	CASRLGPPKETQYF	TGTGCCAGCAGACTGGGACCCCCCAAAGAGACCCAGTACTTC
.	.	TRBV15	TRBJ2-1	CATSRAASSYNEQFF	TGTGCCACCAGCAGAGCGGCCAGCTCCTACAATGAGCAGTTCTTC
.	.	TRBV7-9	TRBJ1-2	CASSLRGLEGYTF	TGTGCCAGCAGCTTAAGGGGATTGGAGGGCTACACCTTC
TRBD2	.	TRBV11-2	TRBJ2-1	CASSFPSGGAHEQFF	TGTGCCAGCAGCTTCCCTAGCGGGGGGGCCCATGAGCAGTTCTTC
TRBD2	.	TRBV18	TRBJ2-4	CASSPRPGGENIQYF	TGTGCCAGCTCACCTCGTCCGGGAGGAGAAAACATTCAGTACTTC
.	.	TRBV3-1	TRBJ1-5	CASSQGTTDYQPQHF	TGTGCCAGCAGCCAAGGGACGACGGATTATCAGCCCCAGCATTTT
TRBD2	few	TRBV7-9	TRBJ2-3	CASRLAGGNPSTDTQYF	TGTGCCAGCAGACTAGCGGGGGGAAACCCTTCCACAGATACGCAGTATTTT
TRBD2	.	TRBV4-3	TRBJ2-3	CASSQDSWFGAGGTDTQYF	TGCGCCAGCAGCCAAGATTCCTGGTTTGGAGCGGGAGGGACAGATACGCAGTATTTT
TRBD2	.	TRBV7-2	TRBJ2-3	CASSLVTSFPDTQYF	TGTGCCAGCAGCTTAGTGACTAGCTTCCCAGATACGCAGTATTTT
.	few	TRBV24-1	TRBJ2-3	CATSRTYGDTQYF	TGTGCCACCAGTCGAACTTACGGAGATACGCAGTATTTT
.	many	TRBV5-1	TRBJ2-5	CASSPGDAETQYF	TGCGCCAGCAGCCCCGGTGATGCTGAGACCCAGTACTTC
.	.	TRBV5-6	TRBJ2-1	CASSLSRYQSSYNEQFF	TGTGCCAGCAGCCTTTCCCGCTATCAAAGCTCCTACAATGAGCAGTTCTTC
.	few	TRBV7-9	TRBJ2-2	CASSFVFTMNTGELFF	TGTGCCAGCAGCTTTGTCTTCACCATGAACACCGGGGAGCTGTTTTTT
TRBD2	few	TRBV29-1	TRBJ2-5	CSVPIGGGSSETQYF	TGCAGCGTCCCGATTGGCGGGGGGAGCTCAGAGACCCAGTACTTC
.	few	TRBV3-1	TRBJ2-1	CASSQGRTVPYNEQFF	TGTGCCAGCAGCCAGGGTCGGACAGTTCCCTACAATGAGCAGTTCTTC
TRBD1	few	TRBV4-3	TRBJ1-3	CASSQEVGRGSTIYF	TGCGCCAGCAGCCAAGAAGTAGGCAGGGGGAGCACCATATATTTT
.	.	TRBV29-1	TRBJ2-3	CSVDWVTSSTDTQYF	TGCAGCGTTGATTGGGTCACCTCAAGCACAGATACGCAGTATTTT
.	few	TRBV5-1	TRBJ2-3	CASSLRPNLGDTQYF	TGCGCCAGCAGCCTGAGACCCAACCTAGGAGATACGCAGTATTTT
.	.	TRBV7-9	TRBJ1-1	CASSTVGSPTEAFF	TGTGCCAGCAGTACCGTGGGCAGTCCCACTGAAGCTTTCTTT
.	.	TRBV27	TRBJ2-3	CASRGWEGGTDTQYF	TGTGCCAGCAGGGGTTGGGAGGGGGGCACAGATACGCAGTATTTT
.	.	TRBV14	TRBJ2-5	CASSRNGRPQETQYF	TGTGCCAGCAGCCGAAATGGACGGCCCCAAGAGACCCAGTACTTC
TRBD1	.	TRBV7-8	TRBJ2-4	CASSLLGQGRIIAKNIQYF	TGTGCCAGCAGCTTACTGGGACAGGGGAGGATTATAGCCAAAAACATTCAGTACTTC
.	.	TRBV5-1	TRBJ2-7	CASSLATGGVEQYF	TGCGCCAGCAGCTTGGCCACAGGGGGGGTCGAGCAGTACTTC
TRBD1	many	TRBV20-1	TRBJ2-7	CSAAGQGASEQYF	TGCAGTGCGGCAGGACAGGGGGCGTCGGAGCAGTACTTC
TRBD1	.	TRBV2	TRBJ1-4	CASSRDREFEKLFF	TGTGCCAGCAGTCGGGACAGAGAGTTCGAAAAACTGTTTTTT
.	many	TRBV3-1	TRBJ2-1	CASSRGGHNEQFF	TGTGCCAGCTCGAGGGGGGGTCACAATGAGCAGTTCTTC
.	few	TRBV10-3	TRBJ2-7	CAISEATIPYEQYF	TGTGCCATCAGTGAGGCGACTATCCCCTACGAGCAGTACTTC
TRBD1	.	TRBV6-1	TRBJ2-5	CATSGQGGLETQYF	TGTGCCACCTCCGGACAGGGCGGGTTAGAGACCCAGTACTTC
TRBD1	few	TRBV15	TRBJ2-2	CATSRELVGTGNTGELFF	TGTGCCACCAGCAGAGAGTTGGTAGGGACAGGGAACACCGGGGAGCTGTTTTTT
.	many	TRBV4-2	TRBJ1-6	CASSQRTLGTSPLHF	TGTGCCAGCAGCCAAAGGACACTAGGAACCTCACCCCTCCACTTT
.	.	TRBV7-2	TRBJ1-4	CASSLNGGINEKLFF	TGTGCCAGCAGCTTAAACGGGGGAATTAATGAAAAACTGTTTTTT
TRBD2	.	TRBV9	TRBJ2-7	CASSPTGTSGSSYEQYF	TGTGCCAGCAGCCCAACAGGGACTAGCGGGAGCTCCTACGAGCAGTACTTC
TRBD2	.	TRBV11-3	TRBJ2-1	CASSLGTSGSREQFF	TGTGCCAGCAGCTTAGGAACTAGCGGGAGTCGTGAGCAGTTCTTC
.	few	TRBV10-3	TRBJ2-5	CAISESGGVQTQYF	TGTGCCATCAGTGAGTCGGGCGGGGTCCAGACCCAGTACTTC
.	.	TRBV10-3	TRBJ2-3	CAISIGGGDSTDTQYF	TGTGCCATCTCTATTGGGGGCGGGGACAGCACAGATACGCAGTATTTT
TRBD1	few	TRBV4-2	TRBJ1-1	CASSQNSNRGRRTEAFF	TGTGCCAGCAGCCAAAATTCTAATAGGGGGCGAAGAACTGAAGCTTTCTTT
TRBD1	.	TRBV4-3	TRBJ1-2	CASSQDRGLPEGYTF	TGCGCCAGCAGCCAGGACAGGGGACTTCCTGAAGGCTACACCTTC
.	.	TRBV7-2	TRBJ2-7	CASRNGLFYEQYF	TGTGCCAGCAGAAACGGCCTTTTCTACGAGCAGTACTTC
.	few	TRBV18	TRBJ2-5	CASSPREWETQYF	TGTGCCAGCTCACCCCGCGAGTGGGAGACCCAGTACTTC
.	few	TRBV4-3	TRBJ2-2	CASSQDLGYTGELFF	TGCGCCAGCAGCCAAGATCTTGGGTACACCGGGGAGCTGTTTTTT